This T cell receptor beta chain was recorded in a study of blood T cell repertoires in COVID-19. Those enrolled, adults aged roughly 18 to 95 years, came from 24 US areas. The germline gives CDR1 MGHRA, CDR2 YSYEKL. Trimming stripped 0 bases from V and 8 bases from J, with 19 bases between. CDR3 size: 16 residues. Authors' analysis steps: Scientists estimated how many nucleated cells there were by amplifying reference gene primers. The data were produced by immunoSEQ multiplex PCR, yet TCRdb's version contains in-frame clones alone and is incomplete. That table furnishes V, J and clone size, whereas the DNA furnished D and trimming. The sample lists 150,000 or so clones, about four fifths occurring once.

Sequences were obtained from PBMCs or T cells enriched from blood (not recorded which). This chain joins TRBV4-1 and TRBJ1-2; weak D call: TRBD1 (6 bases). This receptor was obtained from a man over 45 who had recovered from COVID-19. CDR3 in amino acids: CASSQDQTGRPGGYTF. CDR3 sequence (DNA): TGCGCCAGCAGCCAAGATCAAACAGGGCGCCCAGGGGGCTACACCTTC.